This T cell receptor (beta chain) was captured by sequencing in a study of blood T cell repertoires in COVID-19. Background on the study: Whether acute or convalescent, the COVID-19 samples came from the United States, Italy and Spain. T cells, B-cell-depleted T cells, or PBMCs supplied cDNA or gDNA.

The CDR3 totals 15 residues. The germline V gene has CDR1 MNHEY and CDR2 SVGAGI. Trimming took off 7 bases at V and 3 bases at J, with 18 bases between the two ends. Sequencing used immunoSEQ multiplex PCR; TCRdb keeps in-frame clones, though not all of them. This table holds 120,000 or so clones, around 82% found once. The TCR comes from a man older than 75 with active or convalescent COVID-19. J is TRBJ1-2 and V is TRBV6-5, with D maybe TRBD1 (5 bases). The sample was peripheral blood. CDR3 DNA: TGTGCCAGCACCCCCCACAGGACCCACCACTATGGCTACACCTTC. Residues: CASTPHRTHHYGYTF.